The 28 T cell receptor beta chains in this list originate from one sample, sequenced in a study of T cell changes during pregnancy in multiple sclerosis. Clones were read by immunoSEQ multiplex PCR, and TCRdb kept only the in-frame ones, dropping some. The sample holds tens of thousands of clones; around 90% are singletons and the top ten take under 1.5%. This specimen was peripheral blood, taken in the first trimester of pregnancy. These TCRs come from a female donor in good health, enrolled as a control in a pregnancy study.

The chain carries TRBV18 and TRBJ1-2, with 8 positions matching TRBD1. With 6 bases clipped from V and 0 bases from J, the junction kept 6 bases outside the gene matches. The V gene's germline CDR1 is KGHSH and CDR2 LQKENI. The CDR3 spans 15 residues. The CDR3 sequence is CASSQGTGPNYGYTF. The CDR3 nucleotides read TGTGCCAGCTCTCAGGGGACAGGCCCTAACTATGGCTACACCTTC.

The chain is built from TRBV5-1 and TRBJ2-3; the D gene is possibly TRBD2 (5 bases). Germline lookup yields CDR1 SGHRS and CDR2 YFSETQ. The CDR3 is 15 amino acids. V shed 3 bases and J shed 1 base, with 12 bases lying between them. The CDR3 reads CASSWTGDRTDTQYF. In DNA form, the CDR3 reads TGCGCCAGCAGCTGGACTGGCGACCGCACAGATACGCAGTATTTT.

V usage is TRBV29-1 and J usage is TRBJ2-6; 7 nucleotides match TRBD1. The germline CDR1 and CDR2 sequences are SQVTM and ANQGSEA. The CDR3 length is 15 residues. J lost 0 bases, V lost 4 bases, and 3 bases had no gene match. The CDR3 nucleotides read TGCAGCGTTGGACAGGGTCCCTCTGGGGCCAACGTCCTGACTTTC. This encodes CSVGQGPSGANVLTF.

The chain couples TRBV15 to TRBJ1-6; D possibly corresponds to TRBD1 (5 bases). The CDR3 spans 18 residues. Trimming took off 1 base at V and 0 bases at J, with 13 bases between the two ends. Germline V gene data show CDR1 as LNHNV and CDR2 as YYDKDF (reference sequence). CDR3 DNA: TGTGCCACCAGCAGAGTAGGGGCTCTGAGCTCCTATAATTCACCCCTCCACTTT. Translating gives CATSRVGALSSYNSPLHF.

The chain carries TRBV2 and TRBJ1-1; tentative D call: TRBD1 (6 bases). Germline CDR1 reads SNHLY; CDR2 reads FYNNEI. This CDR3 spans 14 amino acids. The V gene lost 7 bases and the J gene lost 1 base, with 13 bases spanning the gap. The CDR3 reads CASNLRGANTEAFF. DNA for the CDR3: TGTGCCAGCAACCTGCGGGGGGCGAACACTGAAGCTTTCTTT.

The V gene is TRBV6-1, the J gene TRBJ2-1, with TRBD2 as a possible D gene (6 bases). CDR1 is MNHNS and CDR2 is SASEGT in the germline V gene. With 1 base removed from V and 4 bases from J, the gap between germline ends came to 11 bases. The CDR3 is made up of 15 amino acids. The CDR3 sequence: CASSEGWTKYNEQFF. CDR3 in DNA: TGTGCCAGCAGTGAAGGTTGGACTAAGTACAATGAGCAGTTCTTC.

V gene TRBV11-2 combines with J gene TRBJ2-7; 9 nucleotides align to TRBD1. CDR3 length: 16 amino acids. CDR1 SGHAT and CDR2 FQNNGV come from the germline V gene. V lost 5 bases and J lost 2; bases outside the gene matches: 10. The CDR3 region has the DNA TGTGCCAGCAGCCACAGTCCCGGGACAGGGACCTACGAGCAGTACTTC. Protein product: CASSHSPGTGTYEQYF.

This clone was observed once. The CDR3 protein is CASSEGAGPLGGEKLFF. The CDR3 nucleotides read TGTGCCAGCAGTGAAGGGGCGGGGCCACTCGGCGGTGAAAAACTGTTTTTT. This chain connects TRBV6-1 to TRBJ1-4; TRBD1 is a possible D gene (5 bases). Trimming removed 1 base from V and 7 bases from J, with 19 bases in between. Germline V gene data show CDR1 as MNHNS and CDR2 as SASEGT. CDR3 length: 17 residues.

The chain links TRBV6-5 to TRBJ2-3, with 7 bases fitting TRBD1. Germline V gene data show CDR1 as MNHEY and CDR2 as SVGAGI. The V gene end was trimmed by 4 bases and the J gene end by 2 bases; junction bases not matched to a gene: 6. This CDR3 is 15 amino acids long. Here the CDR3 reads CASSFRDSLTDTQYF. The CDR3 nucleotides are TGTGCCAGCAGTTTCAGGGACAGTCTCACAGATACGCAGTATTTT.

V usage is TRBV28 and J usage is TRBJ2-5; 8 nucleotides line up with TRBD2. The V gene's germline CDR1 is MDHEN and CDR2 SYDVKM. The CDR3 runs to 16 residues. V was clipped by 3 bases and J by 7 bases; unmatched bases: 13. The CDR3: CASSFGGRTLRRTQYF. Written as DNA, the CDR3 is TGTGCCAGCAGTTTTGGCGGGAGGACCCTCCGTAGGACCCAGTACTTC.

V is TRBV5-1 and J is TRBJ1-2; D ambiguous. This CDR3 spans 12 amino acids. Per the germline V gene, CDR1 is SGHRS and CDR2 is YFSETQ. V lost 7 bases and J 8 bases, leaving 15 bases between the germline ends. The CDR3 region has the DNA TGCGCCAGCCACGACAATGGGTACGGCTACACCTTC. Translation gives CASHDNGYGYTF.

The V call is TRBV7-2, the J call TRBJ2-3; unclear D gene. Germline V gives CDR1 SGHTA, CDR2 FQGNSA. The CDR3 is made up of 13 amino acids. V shed 4 bases and J shed 5 bases, with 10 bases lying between them. CDR3 residues: CASSWRPEDTQYF. The CDR3 DNA sequence: TGTGCCAGCAGCTGGAGACCGGAAGATACGCAGTATTTT.

The rearrangement uses TRBV6-1 and TRBJ2-7; 7 nucleotides agree with TRBD2. Germline V gives CDR1 MNHNS, CDR2 SASEGT. After removal of 4 bases from V and 0 bases from J, the junction contained 3 bases not matched to a gene. The CDR3 loop spans 14 amino acids. For the CDR3, the DNA is TGTGCCAGCAGTGTACCGGGGGGCTCCTACGAGCAGTACTTC. It is translated as CASSVPGGSYEQYF.

The chain recombines TRBV10-3 with TRBJ2-3, with no clear D. CDR3 length equals 15 residues. Germline CDR1 reads ENHRY; CDR2 reads SYGVKD. Deletions cut 3 bases from V and 4 bases from J, with 14 bases between. CDR3 DNA sequence: TGTGCCATCAGTGATCAGATTTCCAGGCCAGATACGCAGTATTTT. Translating it yields CAISDQISRPDTQYF.

The genes are TRBV29-1 and TRBJ2-3; a weak D match, TRBD1 (6 bases). V dropped 5 bases and J dropped 1 base, with 13 bases sitting between them. Germline V gene data show CDR1 as SQVTM and CDR2 as ANQGSEA. The CDR3 is made up of 14 amino acids. The CDR3 DNA reads as TGCAGCGTTATCACAGGGTGGCGCACAGATACGCAGTATTTT. Its protein product is CSVITGWRTDTQYF.

This chain joins TRBV19 and TRBJ2-1; 9 bases match TRBD2. Germline V gives CDR1 LNHDA, CDR2 SQIVND (reference sequence). The V segment lost 8 bases and the J segment 10 bases; nucleotides outside the gene matches: 9. The length of the CDR3 is 13 residues. The CDR3: CASGLAGAGEQFF. CDR3 in DNA: TGTGCCAGTGGATTAGCGGGAGCGGGAGAGCAGTTCTTC.

The chain has TRBV5-1 and TRBJ2-3; D is unclear. Trimming cost V 4 bases and J 1 base, with 13 bases left between them. Germline V gene lookup returns CDR1 SGHRS and CDR2 YFSETQ. This CDR3 is built from 15 residues. CDR3 residues: CASSTIIPGTDTQYF. The CDR3 nucleotides read TGCGCCAGCAGCACGATTATACCAGGCACAGATACGCAGTATTTT.

This rearrangement joins TRBV19 to TRBJ2-6; D perhaps matches TRBD1 (7 bases). This CDR3 spans 16 amino acids. The V gene's germline CDR1 is LNHDA and CDR2 SQIVND (reference sequence). V was pared by 6 bases and J by 1 base, with 13 bases between. CDR3 in amino acids: CASRTQGGSGANVLTF. The CDR3 nucleotides read TGTGCCAGTAGAACTCAGGGGGGATCTGGGGCCAACGTCCTGACTTTC.

The chain uses TRBV7-3 and TRBJ2-6, with 11 bases identical to TRBD1. The CDR3 consists of 17 residues. The trim removed 5 bases at V and 0 bases at J, leaving 3 bases unmatched. From germline, CDR1 is SGHTA and CDR2 FQGTGA. The CDR3 DNA reads as TGTGCCAGCAGCCGGACAGGGGGCAGCTCTGGGGCCAACGTCCTGACTTTC. Translated: CASSRTGGSSGANVLTF.

This rearrangement joins TRBV19 to TRBJ2-3; possible D gene TRBD1, 6 bases. The CDR3 runs to 16 residues. Per the germline V gene, CDR1 is LNHDA and CDR2 is SQIVND (reference sequence). V was cut by 3 bases and J by 0 bases, with 13 bases left in between. CDR3 sequence reads: CASSILTGTSTDTQYF. The CDR3 region has the DNA TGTGCCAGTAGTATTCTGACAGGAACTAGCACAGATACGCAGTATTTT.

The chain employs TRBV10-3 and TRBJ2-1, with 10 bases identical to TRBD1. The CDR3 sequence is 15 residues long. Per germline, CDR1 ENHRY and CDR2 SYGVKD. The J segment lost 4 bases and the V segment lost 2 bases, leaving 2 bases of the junction unmatched. CDR3 residues: CAISEEGQGYNEQFF. The CDR3 DNA reads as TGTGCCATCAGTGAGGAGGGACAGGGGTACAATGAGCAGTTCTTC.

Only one count was recorded for this clone. This chain uses TRBV27 with TRBJ2-2, with D perhaps matching TRBD1 (6 bases). CDR1 MNHEY and CDR2 SMNVEV come from the germline V gene (reference sequence). This CDR3 spans 15 amino acids. V was clipped by 4 bases and J by 1 base, with 10 bases between them. CDR3 amino acids: CASSSIGGNTGELFF. The CDR3, as DNA: TGTGCCAGCAGTTCAATAGGGGGGAACACCGGGGAGCTGTTTTTT.

This sequence joins TRBV6-1 and TRBJ1-5; TRBD1 matches 8 bases. The germline gives CDR1 MNHNS, CDR2 SASEGT. The V gene end was trimmed by 7 bases and the J gene end by 9 bases; junction bases not matched to a gene: 8. This CDR3 is built from 13 residues. CDR3 loop: CASMNRGVRPQHF. In DNA form, the CDR3 reads TGTGCCAGCATGAACAGGGGGGTTCGGCCCCAGCATTTT.

The V gene is TRBV9, the J gene TRBJ1-5; 9 nucleotides agree with TRBD1. With V trimmed by 1 base and J by 4 bases, 15 bases remained unmatched. The length of the CDR3 is 19 residues. Looked up from germline, CDR1 is SGDLS and CDR2 is YYNGEE. The CDR3 reads CASSVRDRELGFGNQPQHF. CDR3 nucleotides: TGTGCCAGCAGCGTACGGGACAGGGAGCTGGGTTTTGGGAATCAGCCCCAGCATTTT.

This sequence joins TRBV4-2 and TRBJ1-1; possibly TRBD1 for D (5 bases). V was clipped by 6 bases and J by 4 bases, with 15 bases between them. Germline assignment: CDR1 LGHNA and CDR2 YNFKEQ. This CDR3 comprises 14 residues. This chain's CDR3 is CASSPAGEGTEAFF. CDR3 DNA: TGTGCCAGCAGTCCAGCGGGGGAGGGCACTGAAGCTTTCTTT.

The gene calls are TRBV30 and TRBJ1-3, with D possibly TRBD1 on 5 matching bases. V dropped 6 bases and J dropped 2 bases, with 14 bases sitting between them. Germline V gene data show CDR1 as GTSNPN and CDR2 as SVGIG (reference sequence). The CDR3 consists of 14 residues. This CDR3 reads CACPQQETGNTIYF. Here the CDR3 DNA reads TGTGCCTGCCCCCAACAGGAGACTGGAAACACCATATATTTT.

About this clone: Other DNA sequences within the sample encode an identical CDR3. The V call is TRBV19, the J call TRBJ2-6; possibly TRBD2 for D (6 bases). V dropped 0 bases and J dropped 0 bases, with 6 bases sitting between them. Germline V lookup: CDR1 LNHDA, CDR2 SQIVND (reference sequence). This CDR3 has 16 residues. CDR3 bases: TGTGCCAGTAGTATAGAGGGGGGCTCTGGGGCCAACGTCCTGACTTTC. Residues: CASSIEGGSGANVLTF. The variable domain in full, completed from reference TRBV19 and TRBJ2-6, reads DGGITQSPKYLFRKEGQNVTLSCEQNLNHDAMYWYRQDPGQGLRLIYYSQIVNDFQKGDIAEGYSVSREKKESFPLTVTSAQKNPTAFYLCASSIEGGSGANVLTFGAGSRLTVL.

The rearrangement joins TRBV7-8 to TRBJ1-2; a possible D gene is TRBD1 (5 bases). CDR1 is SGHVS, CDR2 FQNEAQ, per germline. With 2 bases removed from V and 7 bases from J, the gap between germline ends came to 17 bases. The CDR3 extends over 15 amino acids. CDR3: CASSLRLEGRGGYTF. DNA of the CDR3: TGTGCCAGCAGCTTACGGCTGGAGGGGCGCGGTGGCTACACCTTC.